The clone carrying this T cell receptor (beta chain) has a handful of counts. Its antigen is unknown. This specimen comes from a study of Graves' ophthalmopathy and Graves' hyperthyroidism. Overall study: Peripheral blood was gathered at first diagnosis, ahead of any treatment whatsoever.

Study conclusions and caveats: Detected in blood as well were most expanded thyroid clonotypes with frequency above 0.001.

Each diagnosis was determined on the basis of clinical symptoms, serum thyroxine, TRAb, thyroid ultrasound and orbital computed tomography. From fresh peripheral blood, around 9.3 ml in volume, the PBMCs were obtained. This CDR3 contains 14 residues. Trimming removed 5 bases at V and 2 bases at J, with 7 bases between. RNA transcripts were the template, and TCR beta CDR3 regions were amplified from them. First-round RT-PCR used HTBI primers; second-round multiplex PCR followed. In TCRdb, the multiplex PCR reads were re-called with MiXCR into one record per CDR3 protein. The sample has about 220,000 distinct CDR3 sequences; about 22% are singletons.

The TCR comes from a woman aged 45 to 65 with Graves' ophthalmopathy. The sample consisted of peripheral blood. The chain has TRBV12-3 or TRBV12-4 and TRBJ2-6; D is unresolved. CDR3 sequence reads: CASSRSAGANVLTF. The CDR3 DNA reads as TGTGCCAGCAGTCGATCAGCTGGGGCCAACGTCCTGACTTTC.